These T cell receptor beta chains were read from a single sample in a study of blood T cell repertoires in COVID-19. The repertoire was sequenced with immunoSEQ multiplex PCR; TCRdb's copy has only in-frame clones and lacks some. The sample carries 150,000 to 200,000 clones, 85% to 90% recorded once. Sample: PBMCs or T cells enriched from blood (not recorded which). The origin of the receptors is a woman aged 45-60 years who had recovered from COVID-19. CDR3s include the opening cysteine and the closing phenylalanine or tryptophan. The order of the fields is clone size, V gene, D gene, J gene, CDR3 DNA, CDR3 protein. The D gene is left open where the match is weak. Rows may omit the clone size; those that give it use once, few, many or a size class.

size: NA; V: TRBV5-4; D: NA; J: TRBJ2-7; DNA: TGTGCCAGCAGTCAGGCGAGCTCCTACGAGCAGTACTTC; CDR3: CASSQASSYEQYF
size: NA; V: TRBV4-1; D: NA; J: TRBJ2-7; DNA: TGCGCCACCTTTACTGCGGGACTGACCGTGGGAGACGAGCAGTACTTC; CDR3: CATFTAGLTVGDEQYF
size: NA; V: TRBV6-5; D: NA; J: TRBJ1-3; DNA: TGTGCCAGCAGTACAGGGATCGGAAACACCATATATTTT; CDR3: CASSTGIGNTIYF
size: NA; V: TRBV4-3; D: TRBD2; J: TRBJ2-3; DNA: TGCGCCAGCAGCCTTGTGTCGGGGGGGCACACTAGCACAGATACGCAGTATTTT; CDR3: CASSLVSGGHTSTDTQYF
size: NA; V: TRBV7-2; D: TRBD1; J: TRBJ2-7; DNA: TGTGCCAGCAGCTTCGGCCATACAGGGGACGAGCAGTACTTC; CDR3: CASSFGHTGDEQYF
size: NA; V: TRBV5-8; D: NA; J: TRBJ2-5; DNA: TGTGCCAGCAGCTTCCTGACAGTCTCTGGGACCCAGTACTTC; CDR3: CASSFLTVSGTQYF
size: NA; V: TRBV27; D: TRBD2; J: TRBJ2-1; DNA: TGTGCCAGCAGTTTAGCGGGGGTGTCATACAATGAGCAGTTCTTC; CDR3: CASSLAGVSYNEQFF
size: NA; V: TRBV2; D: NA; J: TRBJ1-6; DNA: TGTGCCAGCAGTGAAAATGGACAGAATAATTCACCCCTCCACTTT; CDR3: CASSENGQNNSPLHF
size: once; V: TRBV30; D: TRBD1; J: TRBJ1-4; DNA: TGTGCCTGGGAAGGGACAGGGCTTGAAAAACTGTTTTTT; CDR3: CAWEGTGLEKLFF
size: NA; V: TRBV18; D: TRBD1; J: TRBJ2-2; DNA: TGTGCCAGCTCCCCGGACAGGGCCACCGGGGAGCTGTTTTTT; CDR3: CASSPDRATGELFF
size: NA; V: TRBV7-2; D: NA; J: TRBJ1-4; DNA: TGTGCCAGCAGCCTAACCAGGGGAGATGAAAAACTGTTTTTT; CDR3: CASSLTRGDEKLFF
size: NA; V: TRBV11-3; D: NA; J: TRBJ1-4; DNA: TGTGCCAGCAGCTTCCCCATGGAAAAACTGTTTTTT; CDR3: CASSFPMEKLFF
size: NA; V: TRBV7-2; D: TRBD2; J: TRBJ2-1; DNA: TGTGCCAGCAGCTTAGGTGGCGGGGGGGCCTTTGAGCAGTTCTTC; CDR3: CASSLGGGGAFEQFF
size: NA; V: TRBV19; D: TRBD1; J: TRBJ1-1; DNA: TGTGCCAGTAGTATAATGGGCAGGGGGCGTTCGAAAACTGAAGCTTTCTTT; CDR3: CASSIMGRGRSKTEAFF
size: NA; V: TRBV29-1; D: NA; J: TRBJ1-2; DNA: TGCAGCGTTGACCTGCGGGTTTATGGCTACACCTTC; CDR3: CSVDLRVYGYTF
size: NA; V: TRBV29-1; D: TRBD1; J: TRBJ1-1; DNA: TGCAGCGCGCGGACAGGAATGAACACTGAAGCTTTCTTT; CDR3: CSARTGMNTEAFF
size: NA; V: TRBV30; D: TRBD1; J: TRBJ1-2; DNA: TGTGCCGGGACAGGGCCAGCTAACTATGGCTACACCTTC; CDR3: CAGTGPANYGYTF
size: NA; V: TRBV6-5; D: NA; J: TRBJ2-1; DNA: TGTGCCAGCAGTTCAAGAGACACCCGTTACAATGAGCAGTTCTTC; CDR3: CASSSRDTRYNEQFF
size: NA; V: TRBV7-2; D: NA; J: TRBJ1-1; DNA: TGTGCCAGCAGCTTAGGACTGGGGGCCAACACTGAAGCTTTCTTT; CDR3: CASSLGLGANTEAFF
size: NA; V: TRBV6-5; D: TRBD2; J: TRBJ2-3; DNA: TGTGCCAGCAGTCCGGAGCGGGGGCCCACAGATACGCAGTATTTT; CDR3: CASSPERGPTDTQYF
size: NA; V: TRBV7-3; D: NA; J: TRBJ1-6; DNA: TGTGCCAGCAGCTTACGGAATTCACCCCTCCACTTT; CDR3: CASSLRNSPLHF
size: once; V: TRBV10-3; D: NA; J: TRBJ2-2; DNA: TGTGCCACCCTAAGGAGTACAGGCCCCACCGGGGAGCTGTTTTTT; CDR3: CATLRSTGPTGELFF
size: NA; V: TRBV19; D: NA; J: TRBJ2-7; DNA: TGTGCCAGTAGTATGGGACAACCCTACGAGCAGTACTTC; CDR3: CASSMGQPYEQYF
size: NA; V: TRBV4-3; D: TRBD2; J: TRBJ2-1; DNA: TGCGCCAGCAGCCAAGAATGGGGGACTAGCGGTGTGAATGAGCAGTTCTTC; CDR3: CASSQEWGTSGVNEQFF
size: few; V: TRBV19; D: NA; J: TRBJ1-1; DNA: TGTGCCAGTAGTATGGTAAGCGGGTTGAACACTGAAGCTTTCTTT; CDR3: CASSMVSGLNTEAFF
size: few; V: TRBV3-1/TRBV3-2; D: TRBD1; J: TRBJ1-2; DNA: TGTGCCAGCAGCCTCGACAGGGGCTTGTATGGCTACACCTTC; CDR3: CASSLDRGLYGYTF
size: NA; V: TRBV4-3; D: NA; J: TRBJ1-4; DNA: TGCGCCAGCAGCCAAGAGCCGGGGGGCGCCAATGAAAAACTGTTTTTT; CDR3: CASSQEPGGANEKLFF
size: NA; V: TRBV19; D: NA; J: TRBJ2-3; DNA: TGTGCCAGTAGTTTGTCGGGGTCAGATACGCAGTATTTT; CDR3: CASSLSGSDTQYF
size: NA; V: TRBV6-5; D: TRBD1; J: TRBJ1-5; DNA: TGTGCCAGCGGCCGACAGGGGGCGGATCAGCCCCAGCATTTT; CDR3: CASGRQGADQPQHF
size: NA; V: TRBV7-2; D: NA; J: TRBJ2-7; DNA: TGTGCCAGCAGCTTAGCGCGCCCAGGGGTAATATTCTACGAGCAGTACTTC; CDR3: CASSLARPGVIFYEQYF
size: NA; V: TRBV28; D: NA; J: TRBJ2-1; DNA: TGTGCCAGCAGCCCAGGGGACGCCTTCTACAATGAGCAGTTCTTC; CDR3: CASSPGDAFYNEQFF
size: NA; V: TRBV3-1/TRBV3-2; D: TRBD2; J: TRBJ2-7; DNA: TGTGCCAGCAGCTCCCGGGTGGCTAGCGGTTACGAGCAGTACTTC; CDR3: CASSSRVASGYEQYF
size: NA; V: TRBV29-1; D: NA; J: TRBJ2-2; DNA: TGCAGCGTTGGAGAGGGGTGGAGGAGCGGGGAGCTGTTTTTT; CDR3: CSVGEGWRSGELFF
size: NA; V: TRBV5-4; D: NA; J: TRBJ2-7; DNA: TGTGCCAGCAGCGAGCGCTTAGGGGCAGGCAAGTACTTC; CDR3: CASSERLGAGKYF
size: NA; V: TRBV7-2; D: NA; J: TRBJ1-4; DNA: TGTGCCAGCAGCTCGCAGGGGACCGTGTCGGCAAAACTGTTTTTT; CDR3: CASSSQGTVSAKLFF
size: NA; V: TRBV4-2; D: NA; J: TRBJ2-7; DNA: TGTGCCAGCAGCCCGCGGACTAACGGAGGCAGCGAGCAGTACTTC; CDR3: CASSPRTNGGSEQYF
size: NA; V: TRBV19; D: TRBD2; J: TRBJ2-7; DNA: TGTGCCAGTAGTATCCAAGGTAGCGGGTCCTACGAGCAGTACTTC; CDR3: CASSIQGSGSYEQYF
size: NA; V: TRBV7-2; D: TRBD2; J: TRBJ2-7; DNA: TGTGCTAGCTTAGGCGGGACTAGCGGGGCGTACGAGCAGTACTTC; CDR3: CASLGGTSGAYEQYF
size: NA; V: TRBV10-3; D: NA; J: TRBJ1-3; DNA: TGTGCCATCAGGCCCTACGGTACTCCTGGAAACACCATATATTTT; CDR3: CAIRPYGTPGNTIYF
size: NA; V: TRBV21-1; D: NA; J: TRBJ2-3; DNA: TGTGCCAGCAGCAGCCGGGACAGGGGTGGTGATACGCAGTATTTT; CDR3: CASSSRDRGGDTQYF
size: NA; V: TRBV18; D: TRBD1; J: TRBJ2-2; DNA: TGTGCCAGCTCACCACTGGGGACAGGGAACACCGGGGAGCTGTTTTTT; CDR3: CASSPLGTGNTGELFF
size: NA; V: TRBV9; D: NA; J: TRBJ2-2; DNA: TGTGCCAGCAGCGTAGTAGACACCGGGGAGCTGTTTTTT; CDR3: CASSVVDTGELFF
size: NA; V: TRBV19; D: TRBD2; J: TRBJ2-3; DNA: TGTGCCAGTAGTCCCGGGACTAGCGGGGGGTTAGATACGCAGTATTTT; CDR3: CASSPGTSGGLDTQYF
size: NA; V: TRBV6-2/TRBV6-3; D: TRBD1; J: TRBJ2-6; DNA: TGTGCCAGCAGTTACCCGGGGACAGGGGCCTTCTCTGGGGCCAACGTCCTGACTTTC; CDR3: CASSYPGTGAFSGANVLTF
size: NA; V: TRBV6-5; D: NA; J: TRBJ1-5; DNA: TGTGCCAGCGCGTGGCAGGGCAATCAGCCCCAGCATTTT; CDR3: CASAWQGNQPQHF
size: NA; V: TRBV27; D: NA; J: TRBJ2-1; DNA: TGTGCCAGCAGTTCCCCCCCGCGCGGAGTTTCCCAAATAACCTCCTACAATGAGCAGTTCTTC; CDR3: CASSSPPRGVSQITSYNEQFF
size: NA; V: TRBV30; D: TRBD1; J: TRBJ1-1; DNA: TGTGCCTGGAGCCGGGACAGGCGAGGAGCTTTCTTT; CDR3: CAWSRDRRGAFF
size: once; V: TRBV20-1; D: TRBD1; J: TRBJ2-7; DNA: TGCAGTGCTAGTAGTTATGTGAGGACAGGAATCTACGAGCAGTACTTC; CDR3: CSASSYVRTGIYEQYF